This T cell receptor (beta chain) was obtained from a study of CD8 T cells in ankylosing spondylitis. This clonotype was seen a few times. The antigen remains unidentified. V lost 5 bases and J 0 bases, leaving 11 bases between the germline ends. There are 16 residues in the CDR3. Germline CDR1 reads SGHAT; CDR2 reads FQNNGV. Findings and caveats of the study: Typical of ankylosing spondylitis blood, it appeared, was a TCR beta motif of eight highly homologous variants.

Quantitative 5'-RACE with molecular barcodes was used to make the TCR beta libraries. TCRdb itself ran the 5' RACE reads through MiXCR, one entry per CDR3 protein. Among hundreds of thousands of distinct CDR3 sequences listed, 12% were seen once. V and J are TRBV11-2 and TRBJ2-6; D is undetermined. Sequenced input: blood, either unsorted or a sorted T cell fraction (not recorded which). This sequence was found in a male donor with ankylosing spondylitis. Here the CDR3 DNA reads TGTGCCAGCAGCCCCCTGGGCCGCTCTGGGGCCAACGTCCTGACTTTC. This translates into CASSPLGRSGANVLTF.